This T cell receptor (beta chain) stems from a study of blood T cell repertoires in COVID-19. Study-wide context: Donors in the United States, Italy and Spain gave samples during acute or convalescent COVID-19. Sources were T cells, B-cell-depleted T cells, or PBMCs; the material itself was cDNA or gDNA.

A single count supports this clone. The germline V gene encodes CDR1 MDHEN and CDR2 SYDVKM. Trimming took off 7 bases at V and 4 bases at J, with 19 bases between the two ends. The CDR3 runs 16 residues. How the authors handled the data: Reference gene primer amplification yielded estimated nucleated cell counts. The protocol was immunoSEQ multiplex PCR, while the TCRdb copy is restricted to in-frame clones and leaves out a portion. V and J calls and clone size are copied from that table; D and trimming were computed from the DNA. The sample carries more than 200,000 clones, approximately 80% recorded once.

The gene calls are TRBV28 and TRBJ2-2; possible D gene TRBD1, 5 bases. The TCR originated in a woman between 40 and 50 years old who had recovered from COVID-19. Sample: peripheral blood. The CDR3 DNA reads as TGTGCCAGCAACCCCCTGGGTGCAGGGTCCACCGGGGAGCTGTTTTTT. Protein sequence: CASNPLGAGSTGELFF.